This T cell receptor beta chain was identified in a study of OX40 agonist ivuxolimab in advanced cancers. For the study at large: Aged roughly 23 to 79 with a mean of roughly 65 years, they were more than 80% male.

Repertoires were generated with immunoSEQ multiplex PCR, while TCRdb's copy carries only in-frame clones and drops some. The data show under 15,000 clones, more than 70% seen once. Germline CDR1 GTSNPN, CDR2 SVGIG (reference sequence). The V gene lost 1 base and the J gene lost 0 bases, with 10 bases spanning the gap. The CDR3 length is 15 residues. The clonotype comes from an adult with an advanced solid tumor such as melanoma, head and neck, liver or kidney cancer. The material sequenced was CD4+ or CD8+ T cells sorted from blood, taken in a trial of the OX40 agonist ivuxolimab. The gene calls are TRBV30 and TRBJ2-1; D possibly corresponds to TRBD1 (6 bases). The DNA of the CDR3 is TGTGCCTGGAGTGCCGGACAGTTCTCCTACAATGAGCAGTTCTTC. Its translation: CAWSAGQFSYNEQFF.